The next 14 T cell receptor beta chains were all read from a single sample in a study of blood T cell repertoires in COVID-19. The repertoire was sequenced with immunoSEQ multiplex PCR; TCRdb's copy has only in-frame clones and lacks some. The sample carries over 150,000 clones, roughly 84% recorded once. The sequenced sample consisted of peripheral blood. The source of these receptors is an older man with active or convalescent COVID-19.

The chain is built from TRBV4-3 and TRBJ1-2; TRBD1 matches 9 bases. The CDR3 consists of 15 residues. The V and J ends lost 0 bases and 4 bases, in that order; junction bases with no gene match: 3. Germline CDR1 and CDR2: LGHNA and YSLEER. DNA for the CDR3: TGCGCCAGCAGCCAAGAAGGGACAGGGTTCTATGGCTACACCTTC. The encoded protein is CASSQEGTGFYGYTF.

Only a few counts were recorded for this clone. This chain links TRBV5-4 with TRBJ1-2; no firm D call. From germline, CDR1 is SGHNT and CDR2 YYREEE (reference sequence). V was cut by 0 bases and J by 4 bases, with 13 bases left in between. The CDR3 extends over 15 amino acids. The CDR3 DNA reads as TGTGCCAGCAGCTTGGCCTTGAGGGAAAGCTATGGCTACACCTTC. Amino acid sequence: CASSLALRESYGYTF. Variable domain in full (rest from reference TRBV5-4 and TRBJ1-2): ETGVTQSPTHLIKTRGQQVTLRCSSQSGHNTVSWYQQALGQGPQFIFQYYREEENGRGNFPPRFSGLQFPNYSSELNVNALELDDSALYLCASSLALRESYGYTFGSGTRLTVV.

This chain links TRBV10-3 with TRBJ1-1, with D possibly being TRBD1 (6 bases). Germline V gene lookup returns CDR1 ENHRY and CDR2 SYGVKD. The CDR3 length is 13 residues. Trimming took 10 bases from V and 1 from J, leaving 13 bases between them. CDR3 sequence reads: CATGHHQNTEAFF. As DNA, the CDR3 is TGTGCCACGGGACACCACCAGAACACTGAAGCTTTCTTT.

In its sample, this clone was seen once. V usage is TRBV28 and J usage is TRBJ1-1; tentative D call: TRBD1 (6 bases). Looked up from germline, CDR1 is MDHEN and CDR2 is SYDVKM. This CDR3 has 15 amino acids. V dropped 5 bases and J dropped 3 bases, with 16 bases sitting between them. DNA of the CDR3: TGTGCCAGCAGTCCCAGGGGAAGGGGGTACACTGAAGCTTTCTTT. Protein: CASSPRGRGYTEAFF. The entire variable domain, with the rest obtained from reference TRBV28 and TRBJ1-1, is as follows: DVKVTQSSRYLVKRTGEKVFLECVQDMDHENMFWYRQDPGLGLRLIYFSYDVKMKEKGDIPEGYSVSREKKERFSLILESASTNQTSMYLCASSPRGRGYTEAFFGQGTRLTVV.

CDR3 nucleotide sequence: TGTGCCTGGAGCAGAGGTGCGGGCTCCTACGAGCAGTACTTC. It is translated as CAWSRGAGSYEQYF. J is TRBJ2-7 and V is TRBV30, with D perhaps matching TRBD2 (5 bases). Germline loops: CDR1 GTSNPN, CDR2 SVGIG (reference sequence). The CDR3 sequence is 14 residues long. Trimming pared 3 bases from V and 0 bases from J, leaving 12 bases between.

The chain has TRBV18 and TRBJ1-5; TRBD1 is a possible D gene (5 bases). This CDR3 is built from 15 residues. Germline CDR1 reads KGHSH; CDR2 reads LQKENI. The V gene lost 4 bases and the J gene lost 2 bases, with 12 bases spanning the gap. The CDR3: CASSLGGQGNQPQHF. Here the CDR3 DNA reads TGTGCCAGCTCACTCGGGGGTCAGGGCAATCAGCCCCAGCATTTT. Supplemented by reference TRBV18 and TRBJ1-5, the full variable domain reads NAGVMQNPRHLVRRRGQEARLRCSPMKGHSHVYWYRQLPEEGLKFMVYLQKENIIDESGMPKERFSAEFPKEGPSILRIQQVVRGDSAAYFCASSLGGQGNQPQHFGDGTRLSIL.

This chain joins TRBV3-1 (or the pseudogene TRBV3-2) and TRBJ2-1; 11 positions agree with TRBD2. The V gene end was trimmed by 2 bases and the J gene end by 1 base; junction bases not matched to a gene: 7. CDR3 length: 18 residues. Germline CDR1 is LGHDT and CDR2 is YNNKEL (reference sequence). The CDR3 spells CASSQLVAGGGSYNEQFF. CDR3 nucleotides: TGTGCCAGCAGCCAACTAGTAGCGGGGGGGGGTTCCTACAATGAGCAGTTCTTC.

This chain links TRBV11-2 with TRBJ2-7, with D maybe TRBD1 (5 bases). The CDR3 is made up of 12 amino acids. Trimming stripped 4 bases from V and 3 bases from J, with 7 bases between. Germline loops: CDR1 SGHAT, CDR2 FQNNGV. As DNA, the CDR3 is TGTGCCAGCAGCTGGCAGGGCTACGAGCAGTACTTC. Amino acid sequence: CASSWQGYEQYF. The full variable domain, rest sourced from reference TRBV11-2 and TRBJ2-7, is EAGVAQSPRYKIIEKRQSVAFWCNPISGHATLYWYQQILGQGPKLLIQFQNNGVVDDSQLPKDRFSAERLKGVDSTLKIQPAKLEDSAVYLCASSWQGYEQYFGPGTRLTVT.

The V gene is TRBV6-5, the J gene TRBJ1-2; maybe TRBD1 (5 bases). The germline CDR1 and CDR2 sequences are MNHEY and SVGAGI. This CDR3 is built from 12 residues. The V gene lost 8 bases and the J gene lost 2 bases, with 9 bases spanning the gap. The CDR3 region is CASGGENYGYTF. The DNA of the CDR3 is TGTGCCAGCGGGGGGGAGAACTATGGCTACACCTTC.

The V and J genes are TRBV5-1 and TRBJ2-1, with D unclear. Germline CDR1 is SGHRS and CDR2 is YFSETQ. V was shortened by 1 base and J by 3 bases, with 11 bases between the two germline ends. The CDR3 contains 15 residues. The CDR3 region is CASSLNMVGYNEQFF. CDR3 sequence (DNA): TGCGCCAGCAGCTTGAACATGGTTGGCTACAATGAGCAGTTCTTC.

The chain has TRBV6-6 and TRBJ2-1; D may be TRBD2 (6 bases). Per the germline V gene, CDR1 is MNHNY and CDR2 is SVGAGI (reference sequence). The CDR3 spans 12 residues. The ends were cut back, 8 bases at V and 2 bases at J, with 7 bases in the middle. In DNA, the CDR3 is TGTGCCAGCGGAGGGCCCTACAATGAGCAGTTCTTC. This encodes CASGGPYNEQFF.

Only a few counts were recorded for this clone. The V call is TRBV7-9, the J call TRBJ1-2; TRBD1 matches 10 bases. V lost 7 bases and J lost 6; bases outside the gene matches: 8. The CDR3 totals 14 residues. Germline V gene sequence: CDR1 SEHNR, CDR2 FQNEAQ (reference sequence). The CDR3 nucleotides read TGTGCCAGCACCCTAACCGGGACAGGGGATGGCTACACCTTC. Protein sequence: CASTLTGTGDGYTF.

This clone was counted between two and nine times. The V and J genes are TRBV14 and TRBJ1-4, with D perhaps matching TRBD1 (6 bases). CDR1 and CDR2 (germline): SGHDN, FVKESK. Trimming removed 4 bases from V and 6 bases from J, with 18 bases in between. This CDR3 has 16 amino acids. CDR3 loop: CASSPLRGGRDEKLFF. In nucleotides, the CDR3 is TGTGCCAGCAGCCCCCTGAGGGGGGGCCGAGATGAAAAACTGTTTTTT.

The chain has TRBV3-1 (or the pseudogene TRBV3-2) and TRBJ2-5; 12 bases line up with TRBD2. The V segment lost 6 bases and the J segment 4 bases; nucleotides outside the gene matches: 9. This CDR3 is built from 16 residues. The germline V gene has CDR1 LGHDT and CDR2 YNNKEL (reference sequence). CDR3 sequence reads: CASRFWASGRVETQYF. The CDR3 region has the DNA TGTGCCAGCAGATTTTGGGCTAGCGGGAGGGTAGAGACCCAGTACTTC.